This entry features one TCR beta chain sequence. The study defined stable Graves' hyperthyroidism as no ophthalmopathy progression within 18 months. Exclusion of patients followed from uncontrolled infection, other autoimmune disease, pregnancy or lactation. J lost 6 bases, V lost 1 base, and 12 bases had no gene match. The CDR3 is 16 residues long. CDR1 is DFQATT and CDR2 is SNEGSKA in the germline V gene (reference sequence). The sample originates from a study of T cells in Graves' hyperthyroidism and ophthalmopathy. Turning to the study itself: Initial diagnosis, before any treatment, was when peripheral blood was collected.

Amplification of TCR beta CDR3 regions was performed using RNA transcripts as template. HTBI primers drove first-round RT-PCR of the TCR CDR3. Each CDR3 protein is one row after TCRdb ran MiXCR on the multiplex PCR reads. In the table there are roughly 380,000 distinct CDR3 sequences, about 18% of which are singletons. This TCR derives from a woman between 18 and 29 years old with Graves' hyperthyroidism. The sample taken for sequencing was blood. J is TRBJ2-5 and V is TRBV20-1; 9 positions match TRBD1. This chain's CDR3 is CSARGPPGQGTQTQYF. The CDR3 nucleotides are TGCAGTGCTAGAGGACCCCCGGGACAGGGTACGCAGACCCAGTACTTC.